This T cell receptor beta chain was documented in a study of T cells in Graves' hyperthyroidism and ophthalmopathy. Ten or more counts support this clonotype. The CDR3 consists of 14 residues. The germline V and J ends were trimmed by 3 bases and 6 bases, with 15 bases remaining between them. Germline CDR1 MDHEN, CDR2 SYDVKM. RNA transcripts served as the template for amplifying TCR beta CDR3 regions. The HTBI set primed first-round TCR CDR3 RT-PCR. TCRdb analysed the multiplex PCR reads with MiXCR anew, one entry per CDR3 protein. Of a few hundred thousand distinct CDR3 sequences in the sample, less than 25% are singletons; the top ten hold 26%. Used for diagnoses were clinical symptoms, serum thyroxine and TRAb, thyroid ultrasound and orbital computed tomography.

The source is a young man with Graves' hyperthyroidism. V usage is TRBV28 and J usage is TRBJ2-7, with no clear D. Sequencing was done on a sample of blood. DNA for the CDR3: TGTGCCAGCAGTTTCGGTTCTCGGTGGGCCGAGCAGTACTTC. Amino acid sequence: CASSFGSRWAEQYF.